Listed below are T cell receptor beta chains from one sample, sequenced in a study of T-cell memory formation after mild COVID-19. TCRdb re-called the 5' RACE reads through MiXCR, storing one row per CDR3 protein. Of under 300,000 distinct CDR3 sequences listed, approximately 16% are singletons. The material sequenced was PBMCs or a T cell subset sorted from them (not recorded which). These TCRs come from a man younger than 35 who had mild COVID-19 (a few samples of this study predate the infection). Cell type and time point are not known. The CDR3 runs from the conserved cysteine through the conserved F or W. The order of the fields is J gene, clone size, CDR3 length, V gene, D gene, CDR3 DNA, CDR3 protein. A D gene is named only where the DNA matches it firmly. Clone size is not always given. Where it is, it says once, few, many or a class for expanded clones.

>TRBJ1-2|.|13|TRBV29-1|TRBD1
TGCAGCGTGGGACAGGGGGTTAACTATGGCTACACCTTC
CSVGQGVNYGYTF
>TRBJ1-3|few|15|TRBV4-3|.
TGCGCCAGCAGCCAAGATCCCTCCTCTGGAAACACCATATATTTT
CASSQDPSSGNTIYF
>TRBJ2-3|.|14|TRBV4-3|.
TGCGCCAGCAGCCAGACCCGTGCGACAGATACGCAGTATTTT
CASSQTRATDTQYF
>TRBJ2-3|.|17|TRBV18|.
TGTGCCAGCTCATCCTCGGCTGTTCTCCTGGGCACAGATACGCAGTATTTT
CASSSSAVLLGTDTQYF
>TRBJ2-7|few|15|TRBV7-6|TRBD1
TGTGCCAGCAGCTTAGCTGTAGGACAGGGCTACGAGCAGTACTTC
CASSLAVGQGYEQYF
>TRBJ2-7|.|14|TRBV10-2|TRBD1
TGCGCCAGCAGTCCCCAGAACCGCCCGGGACAGATGGACTTC
CASSPQNRPGQMDF
>TRBJ1-2|.|15|TRBV5-1|TRBD1
TGCGCCAGCAGCTTGATTGGACAGGGGGCTTCTGGCTACACCTTC
CASSLIGQGASGYTF
>TRBJ2-2|few|14|TRBV10-3|TRBD1
TGTGCCATCACCGGAGACAGGGACACCGGGGAGCTGTTTTTT
CAITGDRDTGELFF
>TRBJ2-1|.|14|TRBV7-9|TRBD2
TGTGCCAGCAGCTTATGGCTAGCGGGCAATGAGCAGTTCTTC
CASSLWLAGNEQFF
>TRBJ1-5|.|13|TRBV20-1|TRBD1
TGCAGTGCTGGGGACAGGGGTGGCCAGCCCCAGCATTTT
CSAGDRGGQPQHF
>TRBJ2-5|.|14|TRBV4-1|.
TGCGCCAGCAGCCAAGGCAGGGCGCGAGAGACCCAGTACTTC
CASSQGRARETQYF
>TRBJ1-2|.|12|TRBV29-1|.
TGCAGCCATGTCAGGAATAGCTATGGCTACACCTTC
CSHVRNSYGYTF
>TRBJ2-1|.|15|TRBV11-2|TRBD2
TGTGCCAGCCGGTTAGCGGGGGGGGCCTACAATGAGCAGTTCTTC
CASRLAGGAYNEQFF
>TRBJ1-1|few|14|TRBV5-1|.
TGCGCCAGCAGCTTTATGCCGGGGAACACTGAAGCTTTCTTT
CASSFMPGNTEAFF
>TRBJ2-7|few|13|TRBV15|.
TGTGCCACCAGCAGAGATCGGCGATACGAGCAGTACTTC
CATSRDRRYEQYF
>TRBJ1-5|.|16|TRBV6-2/TRBV6-3|.
TGTGCCAGCAGGCGGACAAACTTCGAGGGGTATCAGCCCCAGCATTTT
CASRRTNFEGYQPQHF
>TRBJ2-1|.|15|TRBV5-1|TRBD2
TGCGCCAGCAGCTCGATAGGACCGCCGGGGGGTGAGCAGTTCTTC
CASSSIGPPGGEQFF
>TRBJ2-1|few|14|TRBV2|.
TGTGCCAGCACTGGAGGGGTGGTACTCGATGAGCAGTTCTTC
CASTGGVVLDEQFF
>TRBJ2-4|few|14|TRBV15|TRBD1
TGTGCCACCAGCAGAGATAGACAGGGGGTCATTCAGTACTTC
CATSRDRQGVIQYF
>TRBJ2-5|few|14|TRBV14|.
TGTGCCAGCAGCGAGGTGGGACTCCAAGAGACCCAGTACTTC
CASSEVGLQETQYF
>TRBJ2-3|.|15|TRBV19|.
TGTGCCAGTAGTAAGTCGGGCAGGATCACAGATACGCAGTATTTT
CASSKSGRITDTQYF
>TRBJ1-4|.|13|TRBV20-1|.
TGCAGTGCTACACAGGGTGGGGATGAAAAACTGTTTTTT
CSATQGGDEKLFF
>TRBJ1-5|few|17|TRBV19|.
TGTGCCAGTAGTCGAAGAGTTACCTCTAATAGCAATCAGCCCCAGCATTTT
CASSRRVTSNSNQPQHF
>TRBJ1-4|few|13|TRBV4-2|.
TGTGCCAGCAGCCGCCTTGATGGAAAGAAACTGTTTTTT
CASSRLDGKKLFF
>TRBJ2-3|.|17|TRBV7-3|.
TGTGCCAGCAGCGCTGAAAAGACGGGGATGTTCACAGATACGCAGTATTTT
CASSAEKTGMFTDTQYF
>TRBJ2-1|.|14|TRBV18|TRBD1
TGTGCCAGCTCACTGGACAGGGGGCCGTATGAGCAGTTCTTC
CASSLDRGPYEQFF
>TRBJ1-4|.|14|TRBV5-1|TRBD1
TGCGCCAGCAGCCCGGACAGGGGGAGTGAAAAACTGTTTTTT
CASSPDRGSEKLFF
>TRBJ2-3|many|17|TRBV4-3|TRBD2
TGCGCCAGCAGCCAAGATCCTAGCGGGATAAGCACAGATACGCAGTATTTT
CASSQDPSGISTDTQYF
>TRBJ1-2|few|12|TRBV29-1|.
TGCAGCGTTGCCAGGGGCACTTTTGGCTACACCTTC
CSVARGTFGYTF
>TRBJ2-5|few|12|TRBV7-9|.
TGTGCCAGCGGGGATTGGGGAGAGACCCAGTACTTC
CASGDWGETQYF
>TRBJ1-6|few|13|TRBV28|.
TGTGCCAGCAGTTTCCCTCCGGATTCACCCCTCCACTTT
CASSFPPDSPLHF
>TRBJ2-2|.|16|TRBV7-2|.
TGTGCCAGCAGCTTAGCACTTCGGGCTAGCCCCGGGGAGCTGTTTTTT
CASSLALRASPGELFF
>TRBJ1-1|.|15|TRBV7-9|.
TGTGCCAGCAGTGCTAGGTCGCAGGGGTCCAGTGAAGCTTTCTTT
CASSARSQGSSEAFF
>TRBJ2-7|few|13|TRBV7-9|.
TGTGCCAGCAGTCCCGGGGTGGGTAACGAGCAGTACTTC
CASSPGVGNEQYF
>TRBJ2-2|few|16|TRBV24-1|TRBD1
TGTGCCACCAGTGATACGACAGGGGCGCGGACCGGGGAGCTGTTTTTT
CATSDTTGARTGELFF
>TRBJ2-2|many|15|TRBV5-1|.
TGCGCCAGCAGCTTGGCAGGGCCCGACACCGGGGAGCTGTTTTTT
CASSLAGPDTGELFF
>TRBJ2-1|many|16|TRBV20-1|TRBD2
TGCAGTGCTAGAATGACCGGGGGGTACTCCTACAATGAGCAGTTCTTC
CSARMTGGYSYNEQFF
>TRBJ1-5|.|16|TRBV7-2|TRBD1
TGTGCCAGCAGCCTTAACAGGGGAGAGGGCAATCAGCCCCAGCATTTT
CASSLNRGEGNQPQHF
>TRBJ2-5|.|15|TRBV11-2|TRBD1
TGTGCCAGCAGCTCGGGACAGGGGGCCGGGGAGACCCAGTACTTC
CASSSGQGAGETQYF
>TRBJ1-1|few|15|TRBV7-9|.
TGTGCCAGCAGCATACCCTTGGAGGGGGACACTGAAGCTTTCTTT
CASSIPLEGDTEAFF
>TRBJ1-2|.|16|TRBV11-2|.
TGTGCCAGCAGCTTAGATAAGAAGCCAGCCCGCTATGGCTACACCTTC
CASSLDKKPARYGYTF
>TRBJ2-1|many|13|TRBV5-1|TRBD1
TGCGCCAGCAGCCCGGACAGGGTTCGGGAGCAGTTCTTC
CASSPDRVREQFF
>TRBJ2-1|few|14|TRBV5-1|TRBD1
TGCGCCAGCAGCCGCGGACAGGGGGGCAATGAGCAGTTCTTC
CASSRGQGGNEQFF
>TRBJ2-3|few|16|TRBV10-3|.
TGTGCCATCACCCAACGGTCGGGGGGCCGCACAGATACGCAGTATTTT
CAITQRSGGRTDTQYF
>TRBJ2-3|.|14|TRBV4-2|.
TGTGCCAGCAGCCAAAGGGAGGTGACAGATACGCAGTATTTT
CASSQREVTDTQYF
>TRBJ2-3|.|11|TRBV20-1|TRBD2
TGCAGTGCTGCGGGGGTGGATACGCAGTATTTT
CSAAGVDTQYF
>TRBJ1-3|.|15|TRBV5-1|.
TGCGCCAGCAGCCAAGACAGGCTCTCTGGAAACACCATATATTTT
CASSQDRLSGNTIYF
>TRBJ1-5|many|15|TRBV11-2|TRBD1
TGTGCCAGCAGTTCCCGGGGGGGACAGCATCAGCCCCAGCATTTT
CASSSRGGQHQPQHF
>TRBJ1-1|.|11|TRBV6-4|TRBD1
TGTGCCAGCAGGGCAGGGGGCGAAGCTTTCTTT
CASRAGGEAFF
>TRBJ2-2|many|12|TRBV7-3|.
TGTGCCAGCAGCCCCCCCACCGGGGAGCTGTTTTTT
CASSPPTGELFF
>TRBJ2-3|.|14|TRBV5-1|.
TGCGCCAGCAGCTTGGCCCTTCGCACAGATACGCAGTATTTT
CASSLALRTDTQYF
>TRBJ2-5|.|13|TRBV7-3|.
TGTGCCAGCAGCTCCGGGGCGAGGGAGACCCAGTACTTC
CASSSGARETQYF
>TRBJ1-5|few|16|TRBV6-1|TRBD1
TGTGCCAGCAGTGAAGTCGGGACAGGGGGCAGACAGCCCCAGCATTTT
CASSEVGTGGRQPQHF
>TRBJ2-2|.|15|TRBV12-3/TRBV12-4|TRBD2
TGTGCCAGCAGTTTATCGGGGGGGATAGCCGGGGAGCTGTTTTTT
CASSLSGGIAGELFF
>TRBJ1-1|.|11|TRBV20-1|.
TGCAGTGCCTGGGGAGGGAAGGAAGCTTTCTTT
CSAWGGKEAFF
>TRBJ2-1|.|18|TRBV10-3|TRBD1
TGTGCCATCAGTACACATTTCCGTGGGACAGCAGGCCCCAATGAGCAGTTCTTC
CAISTHFRGTAGPNEQFF
>TRBJ2-5|.|14|TRBV7-2|.
TGTGCCAGCAGCTCCCGGGGGGCTAAAGAGACCCAGTACTTC
CASSSRGAKETQYF
>TRBJ2-5|few|16|TRBV20-1|TRBD2
TGCAGTGCTAGAGATGCCCAGCGGGGGGCCGGGGAGACCCAGTACTTC
CSARDAQRGAGETQYF
>TRBJ2-1|many|16|TRBV24-1|TRBD2
TGTGCCACCAGTGATTCCCTAGCGGGGTCTTACAATGAGCAGTTCTTC
CATSDSLAGSYNEQFF